This T cell receptor (beta chain) was documented in a study of cytomegalovirus exposure and HLA in healthy donors. At the level of the study: Unique TCRs from HLA-typed donors, 70 million to 100 million of them, were held in an early data release. Study results and caveats: Judged likely to be a sequencing artifact was a cluster of highly shared sequence variants. Analyzed later, association rates of TCRs varied across HLA loci, with DRB1 most and HLA-C fewest. Cytomegalovirus association was listed for 164 TCR beta chains.

The CDR3 is made up of 13 amino acids. CDR1 and CDR2 (germline): LNHDA, SQIVND (reference sequence). Trimming removed 4 bases at V and 4 bases at J, with 10 bases between. This clone was observed a handful of times. Its antigen is as yet unknown. PCR employed 60 Vbeta and 13 Jbeta primers. Sequencing used immunoSEQ multiplex PCR; TCRdb keeps in-frame clones, though not all of them. This table holds about 110,000 clones, 79% found once. The TCR was taken from a woman aged 35 to 49 in good health and CMV-seronegative. The genes are TRBV19 and TRBJ2-5; weak D call: TRBD1 (6 bases). Sequenced: PBMCs. The CDR3 DNA reads as TGTGCCAGTAGTAGCACAGGGCCAGAGACCCAGTACTTC. Residues: CASSSTGPETQYF.